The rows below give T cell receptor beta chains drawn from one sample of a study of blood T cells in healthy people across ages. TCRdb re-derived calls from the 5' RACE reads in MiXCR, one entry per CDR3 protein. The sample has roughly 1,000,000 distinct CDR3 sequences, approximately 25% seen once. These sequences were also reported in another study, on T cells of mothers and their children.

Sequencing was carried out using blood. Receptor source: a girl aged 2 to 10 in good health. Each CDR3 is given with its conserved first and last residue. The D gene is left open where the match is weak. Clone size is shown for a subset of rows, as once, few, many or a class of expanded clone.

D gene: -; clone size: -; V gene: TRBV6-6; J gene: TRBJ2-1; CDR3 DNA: TGTGCCAGCAGTTACAGCTTCGGGGGTTATGAGCAGTTCTTC; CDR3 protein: CASSYSFGGYEQFF
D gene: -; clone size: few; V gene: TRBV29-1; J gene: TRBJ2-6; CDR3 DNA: TGCAGCGTTGAAGATGACGCGGCCCCCTCTGGGGCCAACGTCCTGACTTTC; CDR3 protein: CSVEDDAAPSGANVLTF
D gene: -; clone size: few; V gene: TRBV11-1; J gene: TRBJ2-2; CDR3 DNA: TGTGCCAGCAGCCCCGAGAACGGGGGCGGGGAGCTGTTTTTT; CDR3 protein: CASSPENGGGELFF
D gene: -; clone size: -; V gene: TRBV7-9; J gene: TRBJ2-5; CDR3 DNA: TGTGCCAGCAGCCTTTTACTAGGCGCCAGCCCGTTCTTC; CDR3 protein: CASSLLLGASPFF
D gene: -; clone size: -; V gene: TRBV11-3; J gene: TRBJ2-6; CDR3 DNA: TGTGCCAGCGGCTTAGCCGCTATCGGGGTTGGAGGGTCTGGGGCCAACGTCCTGACTTTC; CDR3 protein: CASGLAAIGVGGSGANVLTF
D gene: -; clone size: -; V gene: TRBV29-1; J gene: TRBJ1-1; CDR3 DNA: TGCAGCGTTGGTGGGGGGCGGGCGAACACTGAAGCTTTCTTT; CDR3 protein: CSVGGGRANTEAFF
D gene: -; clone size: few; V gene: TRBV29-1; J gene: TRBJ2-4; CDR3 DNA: TGCAGCGTTGAAGATAGTTCCGAAATTCAGTACTTC; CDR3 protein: CSVEDSSEIQYF
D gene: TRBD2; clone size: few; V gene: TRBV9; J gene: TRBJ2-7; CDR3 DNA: TGTGCCAGCAGCGAAGGGGGACTAGCGGGAAGCGAGCAGTACTTC; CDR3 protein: CASSEGGLAGSEQYF
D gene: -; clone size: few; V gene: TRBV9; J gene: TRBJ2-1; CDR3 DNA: TGTGCCAGCGGGGCGGACGCCTTCGGAGAGCAGTTCTTC; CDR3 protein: CASGADAFGEQFF
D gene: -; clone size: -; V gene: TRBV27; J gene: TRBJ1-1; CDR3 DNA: TGTGCCAGCAGTCCGGGACGGGGGATGAACACTGAAGCTTTCTTT; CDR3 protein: CASSPGRGMNTEAFF
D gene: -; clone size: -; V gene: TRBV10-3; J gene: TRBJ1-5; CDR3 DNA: TGTGCCATCAGTCCCTCGACTTGGATACAGCCCCAGCATTTT; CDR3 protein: CAISPSTWIQPQHF
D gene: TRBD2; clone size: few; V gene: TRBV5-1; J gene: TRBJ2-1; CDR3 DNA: TGCGCCAGCAGCGTACTAGCGGGACCCAATGAGCAGTTCTTC; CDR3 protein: CASSVLAGPNEQFF
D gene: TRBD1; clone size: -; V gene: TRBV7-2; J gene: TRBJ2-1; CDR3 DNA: TGTGCCAGCACGACAGGGTACAATGAGCAGTTCTTC; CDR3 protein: CASTTGYNEQFF
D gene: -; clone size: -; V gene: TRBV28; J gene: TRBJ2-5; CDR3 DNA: TGTGCCAGCAGTTTTCGTGGATCTCGCGGGAGCCCTCAGGGGGAGACCCAGTACTTC; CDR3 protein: CASSFRGSRGSPQGETQYF
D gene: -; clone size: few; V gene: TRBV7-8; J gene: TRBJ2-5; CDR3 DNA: TGTGCCAGCAGCTACCGGGACTCCGTGCAAGAGACCCAGTACTTC; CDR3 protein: CASSYRDSVQETQYF
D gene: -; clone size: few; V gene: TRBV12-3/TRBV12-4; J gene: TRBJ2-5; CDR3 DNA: TGTGCCAGCAGCTTAGGGCTTGAGGTGGGGACCCAGTACTTC; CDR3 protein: CASSLGLEVGTQYF
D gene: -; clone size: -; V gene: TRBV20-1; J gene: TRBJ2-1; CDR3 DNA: TGCAGTGCTAGACGACTAGTGGGGACCCTCTACAATGAGCAGTTCTTC; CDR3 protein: CSARRLVGTLYNEQFF
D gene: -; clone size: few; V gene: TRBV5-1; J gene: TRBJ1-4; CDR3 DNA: TGCGCCAGCAGCCCCGGAGGAGGTTCGGCGCAAAATGAAAAACTGTTTTTT; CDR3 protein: CASSPGGGSAQNEKLFF
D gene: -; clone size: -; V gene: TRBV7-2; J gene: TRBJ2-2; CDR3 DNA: TGTGCCAGCAGCTTTACTCGCGCGTCGGGCACCGGGGAGCTGTTTTTT; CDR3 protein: CASSFTRASGTGELFF
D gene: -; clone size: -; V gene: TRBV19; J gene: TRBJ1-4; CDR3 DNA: TGTGCCAGTAGTTCCGAGGGTGAAAAACTGTTTTTT; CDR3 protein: CASSSEGEKLFF
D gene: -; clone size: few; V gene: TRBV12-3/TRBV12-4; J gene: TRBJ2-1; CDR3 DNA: TGTGCCAGCAGTTTAGCCGGGCAGTACAATGAGCAGTTCTTC; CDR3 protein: CASSLAGQYNEQFF
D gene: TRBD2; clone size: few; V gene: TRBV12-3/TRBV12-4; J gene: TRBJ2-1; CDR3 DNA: TGTGCCAGCAGTTTTTCCCCGTATGCCCTAGAGCGGGAGTTTTTAGATGAGCAGTTCTTC; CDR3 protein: CASSFSPYALEREFLDEQFF
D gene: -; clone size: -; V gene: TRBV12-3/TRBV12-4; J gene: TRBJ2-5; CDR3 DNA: TGTGCCAGCAGTTTTAGTAGAGTGAAGTTGTACGAGACCCAGTACTTC; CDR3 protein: CASSFSRVKLYETQYF
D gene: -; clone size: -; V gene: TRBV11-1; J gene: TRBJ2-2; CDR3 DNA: TGTGCCAGCAGCTCCTCCCTTATAACCGGGGAGCTGTTTTTT; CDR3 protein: CASSSSLITGELFF
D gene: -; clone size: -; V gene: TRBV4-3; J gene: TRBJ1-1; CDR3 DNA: TGCGCCAGCAGCCAAGAGACATACCAGACTGAAGCTTTCTTT; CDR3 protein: CASSQETYQTEAFF
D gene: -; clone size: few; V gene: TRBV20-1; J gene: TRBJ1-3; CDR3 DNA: TGCAGTGCTAGAGGGGCTGAGGAGACCCTTTTTTTCTCTGGAAACACCATATATTTT; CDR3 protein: CSARGAEETLFFSGNTIYF
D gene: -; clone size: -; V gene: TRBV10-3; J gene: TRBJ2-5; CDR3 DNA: TGTGCCATCAGTGTCCCGGACAGCCAAGAGACCCAGTACTTC; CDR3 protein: CAISVPDSQETQYF
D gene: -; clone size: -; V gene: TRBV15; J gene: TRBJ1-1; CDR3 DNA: TGTGCCACCAGCAGAGACGGGTTTAGAGCTTTCTTT; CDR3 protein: CATSRDGFRAFF